These 18 T cell receptor beta chains were all obtained from the same sample, sequenced in a study of cytomegalovirus exposure and HLA in healthy donors. The PCR was carried out with 60 Vbeta primers and 13 Jbeta primers. This table comes from immunoSEQ multiplex PCR, and its TCRdb copy is limited to in-frame clones, with some not included. Of about 100,000 clones in the sample, roughly 80% were seen once. The sample taken for sequencing was PBMCs. Receptors were obtained from a man aged 40-49 years in good health and CMV-seropositive.

This clone was seen a few times. CDR3 loop: CASSIQFQETQYF. CDR3 DNA: TGTGCCAGTAGTATCCAATTCCAAGAGACCCAGTACTTC. The rearrangement uses TRBV19 and TRBJ2-5; D gene unclear. The length of the CDR3 is 13 residues. Trimming pared 3 bases from V and 1 base from J, leaving 6 bases between. CDR1 and CDR2 (germline): LNHDA, SQIVND (reference sequence).

This sequence joins TRBV6-1 and TRBJ2-5, with D perhaps matching TRBD2 (6 bases). Germline CDR1 reads MNHNS; CDR2 reads SASEGT. V was clipped by 0 bases and J by 3 bases, with 17 bases between them. The CDR3 covers 17 residues. CDR3 in amino acids: CASSEALRGGSKETQYF. The CDR3 DNA reads TGTGCCAGCAGTGAAGCGCTTCGTGGGGGGTCCAAAGAGACCCAGTACTTC.

V and J are TRBV6-1 and TRBJ1-5, with D uncertain. This CDR3 has 15 residues. Germline V lookup: CDR1 MNHNS, CDR2 SASEGT. Trimming pared 4 bases from V and 3 bases from J, leaving 13 bases between. CDR3 bases: TGTGCCAGCAGTGGCGGGCTTGGCCCCAATCAGCCCCAGCATTTT. Its translation is CASSGGLGPNQPQHF.

The V and J genes are TRBV27 and TRBJ1-3; D possibly corresponds to TRBD1 (5 bases). CDR1 is MNHEY, CDR2 SMNVEV, per germline (reference sequence). Trimming cost V 8 bases and J 4 bases, with 12 bases left between them. The CDR3 runs to 13 residues. In nucleotides, the CDR3 is TGTGCCAGCGGGGCAGCCCTCGGAAACACCATATATTTT. It translates to CASGAALGNTIYF.

This clone was observed a few times. The J gene is TRBJ2-2, the V gene TRBV6-1; D remains ambiguous. The V and J ends lost 2 bases and 2 bases respectively, with 9 bases between them. The germline CDR1 and CDR2 sequences are MNHNS and SASEGT. The CDR3 totals 15 residues. The CDR3 nucleotides read TGTGCCAGCAGTGAAAGGCAGGCCAACACCGGGGAGCTGTTTTTT. It encodes CASSERQANTGELFF.

The CDR3 sequence is CASSSRQGDTGELFF. For the CDR3, the DNA is TGTGCCAGCAGCTCACGACAGGGGGACACCGGGGAGCTGTTTTTT. The chain joins TRBV9 to TRBJ2-2, with 9 bases aligning to TRBD1. Trimming removed 4 bases from V and 3 bases from J; junction bases left unmatched: 4. Germline V gives CDR1 SGDLS, CDR2 YYNGEE. The CDR3 spans 15 residues.

The chain combines TRBV7-9 with TRBJ1-5; possible D gene TRBD1, 6 bases. Germline-derived CDR1 and CDR2 are SEHNR and FQNEAQ (reference sequence). V was cut by 5 bases and J by 7 bases, with 18 bases left in between. The CDR3 is 15 amino acids. The CDR3 sequence is CASSPETGPGQPQHF. DNA for the CDR3: TGTGCCAGCAGCCCCGAGACAGGTCCAGGGCAGCCCCAGCATTTT.

The chain links TRBV10-3 to TRBJ2-3, with D uncertain. V gave up 10 bases and J gave up 0 bases, with 14 bases separating them. The CDR3 spans 14 residues. Germline V gene data show CDR1 as ENHRY and CDR2 as SYGVKD. This CDR3 reads CATAGSSSTDTQYF. CDR3 nucleotides: TGTGCCACGGCCGGGTCTAGTAGCACAGATACGCAGTATTTT.

The chain is built from TRBV5-1 and TRBJ2-2, with 10 bases aligning to TRBD2. The CDR3 totals 15 residues. V shed 4 bases and J 6 bases; nucleotides not matched to a gene: 6. CDR1 SGHRS and CDR2 YFSETQ come from the germline V gene. The CDR3 region is CASSTGTSDSGELFF. The CDR3 nucleotides read TGCGCCAGCAGCACCGGGACTAGCGATTCCGGGGAGCTGTTTTTT.

V usage is TRBV19 and J usage is TRBJ2-1; TRBD1 agrees at 10 bases. J gave up 15 bases and V 5 bases, and 10 bases lay outside the gene matches. The germline gives CDR1 LNHDA, CDR2 SQIVND (reference sequence). CDR3 length: 13 amino acids. The CDR3 here is CASSQDRGLEPFF. The CDR3 bases are TGTGCCAGTAGTCAAGACAGGGGGCTTGAACCGTTCTTC.

The CDR3 DNA reads as TGTGCCAGCAGTGAAAATAGACAGGCCCTTGCAACTAATGAAAAACTGTTTTTT. It encodes CASSENRQALATNEKLFF. The chain combines TRBV6-1 with TRBJ1-4; D possibly corresponds to TRBD1 (6 bases). The V gene lost 2 bases and the J gene lost 0 bases, with 16 bases spanning the gap. This CDR3 contains 18 residues. The germline gives CDR1 MNHNS, CDR2 SASEGT.

V usage is TRBV19 and J usage is TRBJ1-4; a possible D gene is TRBD1 (5 bases). The V gene lost 6 bases and the J gene lost 4 bases, with 15 bases spanning the gap. CDR1 is LNHDA and CDR2 is SQIVND in the germline V gene (reference sequence). The CDR3 consists of 15 residues. CDR3 residues: CASRVRGSVNEKLFF. Written as DNA, the CDR3 is TGTGCCAGTAGGGTAAGGGGCAGCGTTAATGAAAAACTGTTTTTT.

In this sample, this clone turned up a few times. The chain carries TRBV6-6 and TRBJ1-5; 8 bases fit TRBD1. After removal of 4 bases from V and 2 bases from J, the junction contained 7 bases not matched to a gene. This CDR3 is 16 amino acids long. The germline CDR1 and CDR2 sequences are MNHNY and SVGAGI (reference sequence). The CDR3 nucleotides read TGTGCCAGCAGTTCGACAGGGGCGAAGGGCAATCAGCCCCAGCATTTT. Protein: CASSSTGAKGNQPQHF.

This clone was seen only once. This chain joins TRBV4-2 and TRBJ2-3; maybe TRBD2 (6 bases). This CDR3 has 16 residues. Looked up from germline, CDR1 is LGHNA and CDR2 is YNFKEQ. The V gene lost 1 base and the J gene lost 2 bases, with 13 bases spanning the gap. CDR3 in DNA: TGTGCCAGCAGCCAAGGGGTAGCGGAAATCACAGATACGCAGTATTTT. Translating gives CASSQGVAEITDTQYF.

This clone occurred a few times. V gene TRBV5-1 combines with J gene TRBJ2-7; maybe TRBD2 (6 bases). The CDR3 covers 14 residues. The ends were cut back, 0 bases at V and 5 bases at J, with 12 bases in the middle. Germline values: CDR1 SGHRS, CDR2 YFSETQ. The CDR3 region has the DNA TGCGCCAGCAGCTTGGAACAGCGGGCGAACGAGCAGTACTTC. This codes for CASSLEQRANEQYF.

This chain joins TRBV5-6 and TRBJ2-3; weak D call: TRBD1 (6 bases). CDR1 is SGHDT and CDR2 is YYEEEE in the germline V gene. The CDR3 covers 15 residues. The V end lost 1 base, the J end lost 2 bases, and 11 bases lay between the germline ends. CDR3 in DNA: TGTGCCAGCAGCTTGTACGGACAGACCACAGATACGCAGTATTTT. Residues: CASSLYGQTTDTQYF.

V and J are TRBV13 and TRBJ2-3; D is unresolved. The CDR3 covers 14 residues. V was shortened by 0 bases and J by 1 base, with 5 bases between the two germline ends. CDR1 is PRHDT, CDR2 FYEKMQ, per germline (reference sequence). The CDR3, as DNA: TGTGCCAGCAGCTTAGGGGCCCGCACAGATACGCAGTATTTT. The encoded protein is CASSLGARTDTQYF.

Comments on this clone: The junction departs from germline at one end; a sequencing error may be responsible. V and J are TRBV15 and TRBJ2-2, with 9 bases that match TRBD1. Germline V gives CDR1 LNHNV, CDR2 YYDKDF (reference sequence). This CDR3 has 17 residues. CDR3 nucleotide sequence: TGTGCCACCAGCAGAAAAGTCGGGACAGGGAACGCCGGGGAGCTGTTTTTT. It specifies CATSRKVGTGNAGELFF.